Presented here are 9 T cell receptor beta chains from one specimen sequenced in a study of shared clonotypes between healthy human individuals. Sequenced by immunoSEQ multiplex PCR; TCRdb stores in-frame clones only, minus some. The sample holds more than 2,000,000 clones, just over 90% seen once. The sample comprised naive CD4+ T cells from PBMCs. The subset here: CD45RA+ positively selected. Source of these receptors: a young man in good health. Some clones in this sample may be carry-over from other donors' samples.

The genes are TRBV7-3 and TRBJ2-1; D unclear. This CDR3 has 13 residues. CDR1 is SGHTA and CDR2 is FQGTGA in the germline V gene. V lost 5 bases to trimming and J lost 11 bases, with 16 bases between them. CDR3 nucleotide sequence: TGTGCCAGCAGCCTATCGAACCAGCAACAGCAGTTCTTC. Encoded protein: CASSLSNQQQQFF.

This clone was seen just once. J is TRBJ1-2 and V is TRBV30; D may be TRBD1 (5 bases). The CDR3 loop spans 13 amino acids. Germline V gene sequence: CDR1 GTSNPN, CDR2 SVGIG (reference sequence). V lost 2 bases to trimming and J lost 4 bases, with 11 bases between them. In DNA, the CDR3 is TGTGCCTGGAGTCGCGACAGTCTCTATGGCTACACCTTC. Its translation is CAWSRDSLYGYTF.

J is TRBJ2-4 and V is TRBV5-4, with D perhaps matching TRBD1 (6 bases). The CDR3 sequence is 14 residues long. CDR1 SGHNT and CDR2 YYREEE come from the germline V gene (reference sequence). The V and J ends lost 4 bases and 7 bases respectively, with 15 bases between them. CDR3 residues: CASSRQAMGNIQYF. In nucleotides, the CDR3 is TGTGCCAGCAGCCGACAGGCTATGGGGAACATTCAGTACTTC.

This clone was found a few times. This sequence joins TRBV7-2 and TRBJ2-3; D perhaps matches TRBD2 (5 bases). V lost 1 base and J 4 bases, leaving 12 bases between the germline ends. Germline values: CDR1 SGHTA, CDR2 FQGNSA. The CDR3 totals 15 residues. The CDR3: CASSLGPAEADTQYF. For the CDR3, the DNA is TGTGCCAGCAGCTTAGGGCCAGCGGAGGCAGATACGCAGTATTTT.

To note about this clone: At one end, the junction sequence differs from germline, possibly due to a read error. The CDR3 sequence is CASSQNRGQGTQYF. CDR3 in DNA: TGTGCCAGCAGCCAGAACCGGGGGCAAGGGACCCAGTACTTC. The chain uses TRBV7-2 and TRBJ2-5; either TRBD1 or TRBD2 may supply D (6 bases each). The CDR3 is made up of 14 amino acids. CDR1 and CDR2 (germline): SGHTA, FQGNSA.

The chain couples TRBV5-1 to TRBJ2-7; D remains unclear. This CDR3 is built from 12 residues. Germline CDR1 is SGHRS and CDR2 is YFSETQ. Trimming removed 3 bases at V and 7 bases at J, with 11 bases between. The CDR3 region has the DNA TGCGCCAGCAGCTCCCTCGTGGGGGAGCAGTACTTC. It translates to CASSSLVGEQYF.

The chain carries TRBV2 and TRBJ1-1; TRBD1 agrees at 7 bases. Germline CDR1 is SNHLY and CDR2 is FYNNEI. The CDR3 loop spans 14 amino acids. V dropped 5 bases and J dropped 1; count of bases not matched to a gene: 4. The chain's CDR3 is CASSRTGKNTEAFF. The CDR3, as DNA: TGTGCCAGCAGTCGGACAGGAAAGAACACTGAAGCTTTCTTT.

V is TRBV9 and J is TRBJ2-3; 8 positions match TRBD1. With 6 bases clipped from V and 3 bases from J, the junction kept 6 bases outside the gene matches. In germline, CDR1 is SGDLS, CDR2 YYNGEE. The CDR3 runs 14 residues. The CDR3 here is CASTRTGTTDTQYF. The DNA of the CDR3 is TGTGCCAGCACCCGGACAGGGACTACAGATACGCAGTATTTT. The full variable domain, rest sourced from reference TRBV9 and TRBJ2-3, is DSGVTQTPKHLITATGQRVTLRCSPRSGDLSVYWYQQSLDQGLQFLIQYYNGEERAKGNILERFSAQQFPDLHSELNLSSLELGDSALYFCASTRTGTTDTQYFGPGTRLTVL.

This sequence joins TRBV5-1 and TRBJ2-2; TRBD2 might be the D (5 bases). The length of the CDR3 is 17 residues. Germline V gives CDR1 SGHRS, CDR2 YFSETQ. Trimming removed 4 bases from V and 7 bases from J, with 23 bases in between. This chain's CDR3 is CASSESIGGPAGGELFF. The CDR3 nucleotides read TGCGCCAGCAGCGAATCGATCGGCGGGCCGGCGGGCGGGGAGCTGTTTTTT. Filled out from reference TRBV5-1 and TRBJ2-2, the complete variable domain reads KAGVTQTPRYLIKTRGQQVTLSCSPISGHRSVSWYQQTPGQGLQFLFEYFSETQRNKGNFPGRFSGRQFSNSRSEMNVSTLELGDSALYLCASSESIGGPAGGELFFGEGSRLTVL.